This TCR beta chain came from a study of Ad26.COV2.S vaccination and SARS-CoV-2 variants. Whole-study context: The study gave Ad26.COV2.S intramuscularly, once or twice 56 days apart.

Study findings and constraints: An underestimation of total T cell responses may have resulted from the TCR breadth and depth analyses.

This CDR3 is built from 13 residues. Trimming left V 5 bases short and J 5 bases short, with 14 bases between. Germline CDR1 SGHDT, CDR2 YYEEEE. Details on this clone: Its target is unknown.

Treatment described: around 19 received Ad26.COV2.S at low or high dose, single or two shots; 5 received placebo; per-sample allocation not given. Specimens were obtained on day 63 following the first vaccine or placebo injection. TCRdb's copy holds only in-frame clones and misses some; the assay was immunoSEQ multiplex PCR. The table lists roughly 400,000 clones, about 92% of them singletons. The receptor's source is a person between 18 and 60 years old who received the Ad26.COV2.S COVID-19 vaccine or a placebo. This material consisted of peripheral blood, taken in a trial of Ad26.COV2.S vaccine versus placebo. V and J are TRBV5-6 and TRBJ2-7; the D is unclear. The chain's CDR3 is CASRPQVGDEQYF. The CDR3 DNA reads as TGTGCCAGCAGACCACAAGTGGGCGACGAGCAGTACTTC.